What follows describes a single TCR beta chain. Germline values: CDR1 SGHTA, CDR2 FQGTGA. The CDR3 is 17 amino acids. The germline V and J ends were trimmed by 0 bases and 0 bases, with 14 bases remaining between them. The PCR was carried out with 60 Vbeta primers and 13 Jbeta primers. Repertoires were generated with immunoSEQ multiplex PCR, while TCRdb's copy carries only in-frame clones and drops some. The sample lists 310,000 or so clones, 80% to 90% occurring once. The entry originates in a study of cytomegalovirus exposure and HLA in healthy donors. The receptor was derived from a woman between 18 and 30 years old in good health and CMV-seronegative. Sequencing input: PBMCs. The chain combines TRBV7-3 with TRBJ2-5; D unclear. The CDR3: CASSLTGGGSYQETQYF. In DNA form, the CDR3 reads TGTGCCAGCAGCTTAACCGGCGGTGGGTCGTACCAAGAGACCCAGTACTTC.